Listed below are T cell receptor beta chains from one sample, sequenced in a study of response to subunit inactivated influenza vaccine. Each CDR3 protein gets one entry after TCRdb re-called the RT-PCR reads with MiXCR. This table holds about 700,000 distinct CDR3 sequences, 11% to 15% found once. Here the sequenced sample was PBMCs from blood, taken around 15 days before vaccination. These receptors were collected from a man aged 45-65 years who received an inactivated influenza vaccine. Both conserved end residues are part of each CDR3. A D gene is named only where the DNA matches it firmly. Clone size, where shown, is once, few, many, or a class for clones that have expanded.

j_call v_call clone_size d_call cdr3_aa cdr3_nt
TRBJ2-7 TRBV7-6 few NA CASSLMGGAYEQYF TGTGCCAGCAGCTTAATGGGGGGAGCTTACGAGCAGTACTTC
TRBJ2-5 TRBV20-1 few TRBD2 CSASLLAGGGETQYF TGCAGTGCTAGCCTTCTAGCGGGGGGAGGAGAGACCCAGTACTTC
TRBJ2-4 TRBV7-6 NA TRBD1 CASSLGTGTRNTIKAKNIQYF TGTGCCAGCAGCTTAGGGACAGGGACACGAAATACCATCAAAGCCAAAAACATTCAGTACTTC
TRBJ2-2 TRBV30 few NA CAWSVLGPHGELFF TGTGCCTGGAGTGTACTGGGGCCCCACGGGGAGCTGTTTTTT
TRBJ1-3 TRBV7-9 NA NA CASSNYGGNTIYF TGTGCCAGCAGCAATTACGGGGGAAACACCATATATTTT
TRBJ1-2 TRBV6-1 NA NA CASSVQGDYGYTF TGTGCCAGCAGTGTACAGGGAGACTATGGCTACACCTTC
TRBJ2-7 TRBV30 few NA CAWSPPAGKSYEQYF TGTGCCTGGAGCCCTCCGGCAGGGAAGTCCTACGAGCAGTACTTC
TRBJ2-1 TRBV6-2/TRBV6-3 few TRBD2 CATRPNSGTPSYNEQFF TGTGCCACCAGACCCAATAGCGGGACTCCCTCCTACAATGAGCAGTTCTTC
TRBJ1-1 TRBV2 NA NA CASSDTGRPNTEAFF TGTGCCAGCAGTGATACGGGACGACCGAACACTGAAGCTTTCTTT
TRBJ2-7 TRBV6-5 NA NA CASSYFRPTPSYEQYF TGTGCCAGCAGTTACTTTCGACCGACACCTAGCTACGAGCAGTACTTC
TRBJ1-2 TRBV28 NA NA CASSLFGLQTDYYGYTF TGTGCCAGCAGTTTATTCGGTCTCCAGACTGACTACTATGGCTACACCTTC
TRBJ2-1 TRBV6-1 NA TRBD1 CASSETSGGTMDDEQFF TGTGCCAGCAGTGAAACATCAGGGGGCACAATGGACGATGAGCAGTTCTTC
TRBJ2-3 TRBV28 NA TRBD1 CASRLGTGGRTDTQYF TGTGCCAGCAGACTCGGGACAGGGGGTCGGACAGATACGCAGTATTTT
TRBJ2-7 TRBV19 NA NA CASSIAGVYEQYF TGTGCCAGTAGTATTGCAGGGGTGTACGAGCAGTACTTC
TRBJ2-1 TRBV7-9 few NA CSTFSYNEQFF TGTTCCACTTTCTCCTACAATGAGCAGTTCTTC
TRBJ2-5 TRBV29-1 few TRBD1 CSGKGQGTTLSKETQYF TGCAGCGGGAAGGGACAGGGGACGACTTTAAGTAAGGAGACCCAGTACTTC
TRBJ2-1 TRBV5-1 NA NA CASSPDGDTEQFF TGCGCCAGCAGCCCGGACGGGGACACTGAGCAGTTCTTC
TRBJ2-1 TRBV9 NA TRBD1 CASSSSRDRGGNEQFF TGTGCCAGCAGCTCTAGCCGGGACAGAGGTGGCAATGAGCAGTTCTTC
TRBJ2-1 TRBV20-1 few NA CSARDFRPNNEQFF TGCAGTGCTAGAGATTTTCGGCCCAACAATGAGCAGTTCTTC
TRBJ2-7 TRBV10-3 few TRBD1 CAISDPGQRSYEQYF TGTGCCATCAGTGACCCGGGACAGCGCTCCTACGAGCAGTACTTC
TRBJ2-3 TRBV19 few NA CASSSGGTYTTDTQYF TGTGCCAGTAGTTCCGGCGGTACCTACACAACAGATACGCAGTATTTT
TRBJ1-2 TRBV12-3/TRBV12-4 many NA CASSLASWGIGYTF TGTGCCAGCAGTTTAGCGTCGTGGGGAATTGGCTACACCTTC
TRBJ2-1 TRBV29-1 many TRBD2 CSVGGLAEGSYNEQFF TGCAGCGTTGGGGGACTAGCGGAAGGCTCCTACAATGAGCAGTTCTTC
TRBJ2-1 TRBV20-1 NA TRBD2 CSAGLAGGSLSYNEQFF TGCAGTGCTGGACTAGCGGGAGGATCCCTTTCCTACAATGAGCAGTTCTTC
TRBJ2-5 TRBV7-2 NA NA CALPFRERCQETQYF TGTGCCTTACCCTTCCGGGAGCGTTGCCAAGAGACCCAGTACTTC
TRBJ2-1 TRBV12-3/TRBV12-4 NA TRBD2 CASSLMGLDNDEQFF TGTGCCAGCAGTTTAATGGGACTAGACAACGATGAGCAGTTCTTC
TRBJ2-2 TRBV6-4 NA NA CASSEVENTGELFF TGTGCCAGCAGTGAAGTGGAGAACACCGGGGAGCTGTTTTTT
TRBJ2-7 TRBV5-6 few NA CASSLVAESTYEQYF TGTGCCAGCAGCTTGGTAGCGGAGTCGACCTACGAGCAGTACTTC
TRBJ2-7 TRBV6-1 NA TRBD1 CASSETRDRVYEQYF TGTGCCAGCAGTGAAACCCGGGACAGGGTCTACGAGCAGTACTTC
TRBJ2-3 TRBV7-2 NA NA CASRVDYNTDTQYF TGTGCCAGCAGGGTTGACTACAACACAGATACGCAGTATTTT
TRBJ1-5 TRBV20-1 few NA CSARAIDSLQPQHF TGCAGTGCTAGAGCAATCGACAGCCTACAGCCCCAGCATTTT
TRBJ2-2 TRBV18 NA NA CASSLTPASNTGELFF TGTGCCAGCTCACTGACCCCTGCCTCAAACACCGGGGAGCTGTTTTTT
TRBJ1-6 TRBV25-1 NA NA CASSESGTGSPLHF TGTGCCAGCAGTGAATCCGGGACGGGGTCACCCCTCCACTTT
TRBJ2-6 TRBV6-1 few TRBD1 CASSPTGDSGANVLTF TGTGCCAGCAGCCCTACAGGGGACTCTGGGGCCAACGTCCTGACTTTC
TRBJ2-1 TRBV5-1 many NA CASSFRRNEQFF TGCGCCAGCAGCTTTCGAAGGAATGAGCAGTTCTTC
TRBJ2-2 TRBV28 few NA CASRQTGHTGELFF TGTGCCAGCAGGCAGACAGGACACACCGGGGAGCTGTTTTTT
TRBJ1-2 TRBV20-1 NA TRBD1 CSASQQGAGYGYTF TGCAGTGCTAGCCAACAGGGGGCTGGCTATGGCTACACCTTC
TRBJ2-1 TRBV28 NA TRBD2 CASSLGLAGGPVVFF TGTGCCAGCAGTCTAGGACTAGCGGGGGGGCCGGTAGTGTTCTTC
TRBJ1-2 TRBV12-3/TRBV12-4 few TRBD1 CASSPGTGAPVYGYTF TGTGCCAGCAGTCCCGGGACAGGGGCCCCAGTCTATGGCTACACCTTC
TRBJ2-7 TRBV7-9 NA NA CASSSNYIGAWQYF TGTGCCAGCAGCTCCAATTACATTGGGGCATGGCAGTACTTC